This T cell receptor beta chain was found in a study of blood T cell repertoires in COVID-19. Germline lookup yields CDR1 SGHTA and CDR2 FQGNSA. The CDR3 loop spans 16 amino acids. V lost 1 base, J lost 0 bases, and 10 bases lay in between. Donors were grouped by their self-reported clinical history. Assay: immunoSEQ multiplex PCR; the TCRdb copy retains only in-frame clones and omits some. The data hold about 440,000 clones, with nearly 90% observed a single time. Material: PBMCs or T cells enriched from blood (not recorded which). The source is a woman aged 18-29 years with acute COVID-19. The gene calls are TRBV7-2 and TRBJ1-5; the D gene is possibly TRBD1 (5 bases). CDR3 residues: CASSLEGAYSNQPQHF. DNA for the CDR3: TGTGCCAGCAGCTTAGAAGGGGCCTATAGCAATCAGCCCCAGCATTTT. The variable domain in full, completed from reference TRBV7-2 and TRBJ1-5, reads GAGVSQSPSNKVTEKGKDVELRCDPISGHTALYWYRQSLGQGLEFLIYFQGNSAPDKSGLPSDRFSAERTGGSVSTLTIQRTQQEDSAVYLCASSLEGAYSNQPQHFGDGTRLSIL.